Listed here is a single TCR beta chain. Its antigen is undetermined. This record comes from a study of cytotoxic CD8 clonotypes in ibrutinib-treated CLL. Overall study findings and caveats: Starting clonality was above that of age-matched healthy donors and tracked circulating CD8+ T-cell counts.

The assay was immunoSEQ multiplex PCR, and TCRdb's table has in-frame clones only and misses some. The sample includes 150,000 or so clones, approximately 80% seen only once; the top ten take about 7.4%. This CDR3 region has 15 residues. In germline, CDR1 is SGHNT, CDR2 YYREEE (reference sequence). Trimming took off 4 bases at V and 6 bases at J, with 16 bases between the two ends. The sequence derives from a human donor with chronic lymphocytic leukemia. The rearrangement links TRBV5-4 to TRBJ2-2; weak D call: TRBD2 (6 bases). The source material was PBMCs, sampled after 36 months of ibrutinib treatment. CDR3 sequence reads: CASSPTGTQAGELFF. DNA for the CDR3: TGTGCCAGCAGCCCCACCGGGACTCAGGCCGGGGAGCTGTTTTTT.